This passage covers 6 T cell receptor beta chains from one sample sequenced in a study of blood T cell repertoires in COVID-19. Clones were read by immunoSEQ multiplex PCR, and TCRdb kept only the in-frame ones, dropping some. The sample lists 220,000 or so clones, approximately 78% occurring once. Sequenced: peripheral blood. The receptors were sampled from a woman aged 80 or older with COVID-19, enrolled during active disease.

This clone appeared a single time. The chain employs TRBV6-4 and TRBJ2-3; 12 positions match TRBD1. The trim removed 8 bases at V and 6 bases at J, leaving 3 bases unmatched. Germline V CDR1 and CDR2: MRHNA, SNTAGT. The CDR3 has 13 amino acids. Here the CDR3 DNA reads TGTGCCAGCGGGACAGGGGGCGATGATACGCAGTATTTT. Amino acid sequence: CASGTGGDDTQYF.

The count of this clone is one. V usage is TRBV27 and J usage is TRBJ2-3, with a possible D match to TRBD2 (5 bases). The V and J ends lost 2 bases and 1 base respectively, with 10 bases between them. The CDR3 is made up of 15 amino acids. Germline V gives CDR1 MNHEY, CDR2 SMNVEV (reference sequence). In nucleotides, the CDR3 is TGTGCCAGCAGTTTACAGCTAGCCGGCACAGATACGCAGTATTTT. Its translation: CASSLQLAGTDTQYF.

The rearrangement links TRBV19 to TRBJ2-2, with D tentatively TRBD1 (6 bases). This CDR3 is built from 16 residues. Trimming cost V 0 bases and J 6 bases, with 14 bases left between them. CDR1 is LNHDA, CDR2 SQIVND, per germline (reference sequence). In nucleotides, the CDR3 is TGTGCCAGTAGTATAGATCTAACAGGGAGATCCGGGGAGCTGTTTTTT. Translation gives CASSIDLTGRSGELFF.

The V call is TRBV12-3 or TRBV12-4, the J call TRBJ1-5; TRBD1 matches 8 bases. The CDR3 totals 13 residues. V was clipped by 6 bases and J by 5 bases; unmatched bases: 3. In DNA form, the CDR3 reads TGTGCCAGCAGGGGACAGGACCATCAGCCCCAGCATTTT. Translation: CASRGQDHQPQHF.

This clone came up once. The chain is built from TRBV6-2 or TRBV6-3 and TRBJ2-2; 8 nucleotides line up with TRBD2. The junction had 19 bases not matched to a gene; V was cut back by 0 bases and J by 7 bases. Germline V CDR1 and CDR2: MNHEY, SVGEGT. The CDR3 covers 20 residues. As DNA, the CDR3 is TGTGCCAGCAGTTACTCGAAAAAGACTCTACTCGCGGGGGGCTTCGGGGAGCTGTTTTTT. It specifies CASSYSKKTLLAGGFGELFF.

The V call is TRBV5-1, the J call TRBJ2-3, with D possibly matching TRBD2 (6 bases). Germline V gene lookup returns CDR1 SGHRS and CDR2 YFSETQ. V lost 0 bases and J 5 bases, leaving 10 bases between the germline ends. The CDR3 is 14 residues long. CDR3 residues: CASSLGTEGDTQYF. The CDR3 coding sequence is TGCGCCAGCAGCTTGGGAACGGAGGGAGATACGCAGTATTTT.